Below are 14 T cell receptor beta chains sequenced from a single sample in a study of T-cell memory formation after mild COVID-19. A single record per CDR3 protein comes from TCRdb applying MiXCR to the 5' RACE reads. The data hold around 310,000 distinct CDR3 sequences, with roughly an eighth observed a single time. What was sequenced was PBMCs or a T cell subset sorted from them (not recorded which). The receptors come from a young man who had mild COVID-19 (a few samples of this study predate the infection). Cell type and time point are not known.

The V call is TRBV20-1, the J call TRBJ1-2; the D is unclear. The germline CDR1 and CDR2 sequences are DFQATT and SNEGSKA (reference sequence). This CDR3 region has 11 residues. The CDR3 nucleotides are TGCATTGTGCCCGGGTCCTATGGCTACACCTTC. Encoded protein: CIVPGSYGYTF.

This clonotype was seen repeatedly, ten times or more. The chain links TRBV7-8 to TRBJ2-5; 7 bases fit TRBD2. Germline CDR1 reads SGHVS; CDR2 reads FQNEAQ. The J segment lost 5 bases and the V segment lost 1 base, leaving 7 bases of the junction unmatched. The CDR3 consists of 15 residues. The chain's CDR3 is CASSLGSAGRETQYF. The CDR3 DNA sequence: TGTGCCAGCAGCTTAGGGTCAGCGGGGAGGGAGACCCAGTACTTC.

This chain uses TRBV4-2 with TRBJ2-7; 7 bases are shared with TRBD2. CDR1 is LGHNA and CDR2 is YNFKEQ in the germline V gene. The CDR3 has 15 amino acids. V shed 0 bases, J shed 2 bases, and the junction held 4 bases outside the gene matches. The DNA for the CDR3 is TGTGCCAGCAGCCAAGATAAACGGGAGGCCTACGAGCAGTACTTC. Its translation is CASSQDKREAYEQYF.

This clonotype has just a few counts. The chain is built from TRBV7-9 and TRBJ1-2, with 8 bases matching TRBD1. The CDR3 is 14 residues long. Germline-derived CDR1 and CDR2 are SEHNR and FQNEAQ (reference sequence). Trimming cost V 3 bases and J 4 bases; bases outside gene matches: 4. CDR3 bases: TGTGCCAGCAGCTTGGACAGGGTCGCCTATGGCTACACCTTC. It yields the protein CASSLDRVAYGYTF.

This clonotype was counted only a few times. The chain combines TRBV19 with TRBJ2-7; D ambiguous. CDR1 is LNHDA, CDR2 SQIVND, per germline (reference sequence). The V end was cut by 0 bases, the J end by 0 bases, with 3 bases between. This CDR3 is 13 amino acids long. The CDR3 nucleotides read TGTGCCAGTAGTATAGAGGCCTCCTACGAGCAGTACTTC. This encodes CASSIEASYEQYF.

The chain carries TRBV11-3 and TRBJ2-2; the D call may be TRBD1 or TRBD2 (5 bases each). The V end lost 0 bases, the J end lost 7 bases, and 12 bases lay between the germline ends. This CDR3 is built from 15 residues. Germline lookup yields CDR1 SGHNT and CDR2 YENEEA. The CDR3: CASSLERGRGGELFF. CDR3 in DNA: TGTGCCAGCAGCTTAGAGAGGGGCCGCGGCGGGGAGCTGTTTTTT.

This clonotype was recorded many times. CDR3 in amino acids: CASSKGWSEEQYV. DNA for the CDR3: TGTGCCAGCAGTAAAGGGTGGTCGGAAGAGCAGTACGTC. The chain recombines TRBV28 with TRBJ2-7; D gene unclear. Germline V gives CDR1 MDHEN, CDR2 SYDVKM. The CDR3 spans 13 residues. V lost 5 bases and J lost 7, with 15 bases in between.

This clonotype showed up just a few times. One end of the junction is discordant with germline, which a read error may explain. Here the CDR3 reads CASTPGTEYTDTQYF. Here the CDR3 DNA reads TGTGCTAGCACCCCCGGGACAGAGTACACAGATACGCAGTATTTT. The chain has TRBV7-7 and TRBJ2-3; the match to TRBD1 covers 7 bases. The germline CDR1 and CDR2 sequences are SSHAT and FNYEAQ (reference sequence). The CDR3 extends over 15 amino acids.

The chain links TRBV7-9 to TRBJ1-2; TRBD1 agrees at 7 bases. From germline, CDR1 is SEHNR and CDR2 FQNEAQ (reference sequence). CDR3 length: 15 amino acids. V lost 3 bases, J lost 2 bases, and 6 bases stayed unmatched. The CDR3 nucleotides read TGTGCCAGCAGCTTGTTAGGGGGCACCAACTATGGCTACACCTTC. Its protein product is CASSLLGGTNYGYTF.

The rearrangement links TRBV6-5 to TRBJ2-2, with D possibly called TRBD1 or TRBD2 (5 bases each). V was trimmed by 0 bases and J by 3 bases, leaving 8 bases between them. Germline values: CDR1 MNHEY, CDR2 SVGAGI. The length of the CDR3 is 15 residues. The DNA for the CDR3 is TGTGCCAGCAGTTACTCATTGGGGGACACCGGGGAGCTGTTTTTT. Amino acids: CASSYSLGDTGELFF.

This clonotype has ten or more counts. Here the CDR3 DNA reads TGTGCCAGCACCGAAAGGGGGGAGACTGACTACAATGAGCAGTTCTTC. This gives the protein CASTERGETDYNEQFF. The rearrangement joins TRBV6-1 to TRBJ2-1, with D perhaps TRBD1 or TRBD2 (6 bases each). Germline CDR1 and CDR2: MNHNS and SASEGT. Trimming stripped 7 bases from V and 3 bases from J, with 19 bases between. The CDR3 runs to 16 residues.

Written as DNA, the CDR3 is TGTGCCAGCAGCGGGGGCGAAGCGGGGAGCTCCTACAATGAGCAGTTCTTC. Its protein is CASSGGEAGSSYNEQFF. The gene calls are TRBV9 and TRBJ2-1; 7 nucleotides align to TRBD2. Germline assignment: CDR1 SGDLS and CDR2 YYNGEE. Trimming took 3 bases from V and 0 from J; bases not matched to a gene: 9. The CDR3 is made up of 17 amino acids.

This clonotype occurred a few times. The rearrangement links TRBV30 to TRBJ2-2; D call uncertain. Germline CDR1 is GTSNPN and CDR2 is SVGIG (reference sequence). The CDR3 loop spans 12 amino acids. The germline V and J ends were trimmed by 6 bases and 5 bases, with 10 bases remaining between them. Here the CDR3 reads CACLSRTGELFF. CDR3 bases: TGTGCCTGCTTGAGTAGGACCGGGGAGCTGTTTTTT.

In its sample, this clonotype was seen many times. The chain joins TRBV25-1 to TRBJ2-7; TRBD1 matches at 7 bases. Trimming took 4 bases from V and 3 from J; bases not matched to a gene: 6. The CDR3 is 14 residues long. Germline-derived CDR1 and CDR2 are MGHDK and SYGVNS. The CDR3: CASSGDRAYYEQYV. In nucleotides, the CDR3 is TGTGCCAGCAGTGGAGACAGGGCCTACTACGAGCAGTACGTC.